This TCR beta chain was captured by sequencing in a study of blood T cells in healthy people across ages. Findings and caveats of the study: Diversity figures derived from one million T cells were judged to underestimate the true value. Strong correlation existed between TCR beta diversity and naive T cell percentage.

For the second PCR, which ran for about 7 to 11 cycles, a sample-barcoded 5' primer and a J-beta primer mix were used. MiXCR, run by TCRdb on the 5' RACE reads, gives a single entry per CDR3 protein. The sample holds about 720,000 distinct CDR3 sequences, about 24% seen once. CDR1 SGHTA and CDR2 FQGNSA come from the germline V gene. The CDR3 is made up of 16 amino acids. The V end lost 4 bases, the J end lost 0 bases, and 12 bases lay between the germline ends. This clonotype was seen more than once but under ten times. No antigen is known for it. Roughly 9 milliliters of peripheral blood were drawn from each donor.

The sample taken for sequencing was blood. The V gene is TRBV7-2, the J gene TRBJ2-2; no clear D gene. This sequence was found in a man in his 70s in good health. The DNA of the CDR3 is TGTGCCAGCAGCTCACCGCATTTAACGAACACCGGGGAGCTGTTTTTT. This translates into CASSSPHLTNTGELFF.